Presented here are 10 T cell receptor beta chains from one specimen sequenced in a study of identical twins. One entry per CDR3 protein results from TCRdb running MiXCR on the 5' RACE reads. Of about 890,000 distinct CDR3 sequences listed, about 12% are singletons. These data were also reused for a study on yellow fever vaccine responses in identical twins.

Sequencing input: PBMCs. These receptors originate from a woman younger than 35 in good health.

The chain joins TRBV11-2 to TRBJ2-7; 8 bases are shared with TRBD1. The CDR3 extends over 13 amino acids. Germline V gene data show CDR1 as SGHAT and CDR2 as FQNNGV. The V segment lost 8 bases and the J segment 3 bases; nucleotides outside the gene matches: 6. Here the CDR3 DNA reads TGTGCCAGCGGGCGACAGGGGAACTACGAGCAGTACGTC. This codes for CASGRQGNYEQYV.

Ten or more counts support this clonotype. The chain recombines TRBV12-3 or TRBV12-4 with TRBJ1-1; a possible D gene is TRBD1 (5 bases). The length of the CDR3 is 15 residues. V lost 1 base to trimming and J lost 5 bases, with 14 bases between them. For the CDR3, the DNA is TGTGCCAGCAGTTTAGTCCCTCAGGGAAAAACTGAAGCTTTCTTT. Amino acid sequence: CASSLVPQGKTEAFF.

The chain links TRBV5-1 to TRBJ2-3; perhaps TRBD2 as D (6 bases). This CDR3 has 11 amino acids. Germline loops: CDR1 SGHRS, CDR2 YFSETQ. V was pared by 5 bases and J by 11 bases, with 12 bases between. The CDR3 DNA sequence: TGCGCCAGCAGGCGGGACCTCCGGCAGTATTTT. Protein product: CASRRDLRQYF.

The chain employs TRBV9 and TRBJ1-1, with D unresolved. V lost 0 bases and J lost 1, with 7 bases in between. The CDR3 length is 14 residues. The germline gives CDR1 SGDLS, CDR2 YYNGEE. The CDR3 DNA reads TGTGCCAGCAGCGTAGCTCCCGAGAACACTGAAGCTTTCTTT. It specifies CASSVAPENTEAFF.

V and J are TRBV23-1 and TRBJ2-7; a possible D gene is TRBD2 (6 bases). TRBV23-1 qualifies as an ORF whose function is uncertain. V lost 8 bases, J lost 0 bases, and 32 bases lay in between. The CDR3 covers 20 residues. The CDR3 DNA follows: TGCGCCAGCCGCCCCACTGTGCTCATTTGTTGCGGGATAACCTCCTACGAGCAGTACTTC. This sequence encodes CASRPTVLICCGITSYEQYF.

This clonotype appeared many times. Here the CDR3 reads CSARDPSRETEQFF. The CDR3 coding sequence is TGCAGTGCTAGAGACCCATCCCGGGAGACGGAGCAGTTCTTC. The J gene is TRBJ2-1, the V gene TRBV20-1; D perhaps matches TRBD2 (6 bases). The CDR3 totals 14 residues. The V end was cut by 0 bases, the J end by 10 bases, with 16 bases between. Germline CDR1 DFQATT, CDR2 SNEGSKA (reference sequence).

This clonotype was counted only a few times. The J gene is TRBJ2-1, the V gene TRBV12-3 or TRBV12-4, with 8 bases fitting TRBD2. The length of the CDR3 is 16 residues. The junction had 12 bases not matched to a gene; V was cut back by 7 bases and J by 4 bases. The CDR3 DNA follows: TGTGCCAGCATCATGGGGATAGCGGGACAATACAATGAGCAGTTCTTC. It specifies CASIMGIAGQYNEQFF.

On this clonotype: A clone one base away is much larger, so this may be a read error. The rearrangement uses TRBV7-9 and TRBJ2-7, with TRBD1 identical over 7 bases. CDR3 length: 14 amino acids. Germline V gives CDR1 SEHNR, CDR2 FQNEAQ (reference sequence). The V and J ends lost 1 base and 6 bases, in that order; junction bases with no gene match: 6. The CDR3 protein is CASSLGDRAFEQYV. The CDR3 DNA sequence: TGTGCCAGCAGCTTAGGAGACAGGGCCTTCGAGCAGTACGTC.

In its sample, this clonotype was seen a few times. This sequence joins TRBV24-1 and TRBJ2-7; D might be TRBD2 (6 bases). From germline, CDR1 is KGHDR and CDR2 SFDVKD. Trimming pared 5 bases from V and 2 bases from J, leaving 12 bases between. This CDR3 has 14 residues. CDR3 sequence: CATSAGTAAYEQYF. In nucleotides, the CDR3 is TGTGCCACCAGTGCCGGGACTGCGGCCTACGAGCAGTACTTC.

This clonotype was observed a handful of times. The chain links TRBV11-1 to TRBJ2-1; 9 bases are a match to TRBD1. The CDR3 loop spans 18 amino acids. J gave up 3 bases and V 5 bases, and 14 bases lay outside the gene matches. Germline assignment: CDR1 SGHAT and CDR2 FQDESV (reference sequence). CDR3 protein: CASSQPFGTGLHYNEQFF. The CDR3 DNA follows: TGTGCCAGCAGCCAGCCATTTGGGACAGGGCTCCACTACAATGAGCAGTTCTTC.